This record concerns one T cell receptor beta chain sequence. This sample was included in a study of blood T cell repertoires in COVID-19. Repertoires were generated with immunoSEQ multiplex PCR, while TCRdb's copy carries only in-frame clones and drops some. Found here are approximately 52,000 clones, around 90% of them singletons; the top ten hold approximately 15%. V trimming: 4 bases; J trimming: 3 bases; junction bases outside the gene matches: 7. Germline V gene sequence: CDR1 SGHVS, CDR2 FNYEAQ. This CDR3 contains 15 residues. The rearrangement joins TRBV7-6 to TRBJ2-7; 9 bases line up with TRBD1. The sequencing sample was made of peripheral blood. The receptor was derived from a human donor with active COVID-19. The donor label of this sample is uncertain. Here the CDR3 reads CASSSGQGNYYEQYV. CDR3 DNA: TGTGCCAGCAGCTCCGGACAGGGGAACTACTACGAGCAGTACGTC.